These 19 T cell receptor beta chains were sequenced from one sample in a study of control samples from healthy donors and cancer patients. Sequencing was performed with immunoSEQ multiplex PCR; in TCRdb, only in-frame clones are kept and a portion is missing. The sample carries 120,000 or so clones, roughly 90% recorded once. The specimen sequenced was blood. The source is a woman aged 18-29 years in good health.

The chain combines TRBV28 with TRBJ2-4, with TRBD1 matching 7 bases. The CDR3 has 14 residues. With 8 bases clipped from V and 7 bases from J, the junction kept 11 bases outside the gene matches. The germline gives CDR1 MDHEN, CDR2 SYDVKM. The CDR3 DNA reads as TGTGCCAGCTCTAGGGGGCCCTGGCGGAACATTCAGTACTTC. As protein: CASSRGPWRNIQYF. The whole variable domain, filled in from reference TRBV28 and TRBJ2-4, reads DVKVTQSSRYLVKRTGEKVFLECVQDMDHENMFWYRQDPGLGLRLIYFSYDVKMKEKGDIPEGYSVSREKKERFSLILESASTNQTSMYLCASSRGPWRNIQYFGAGTRLSVL.

The chain combines TRBV20-1 with TRBJ2-7, with a possible D match to TRBD2 (5 bases). The CDR3 is 11 amino acids. Trimming pared 5 bases from V and 5 bases from J, leaving 10 bases between. The germline V gene has CDR1 DFQATT and CDR2 SNEGSKA (reference sequence). In DNA, the CDR3 is TGCAGTGCTTCCACTAGTAACGAGCAGTACTTC. Its protein product is CSASTSNEQYF.

In this sample, this clone turned up a few times. J is TRBJ1-2 and V is TRBV30; D unresolved. The CDR3 spans 13 residues. Trimming stripped 2 bases from V and 6 bases from J, with 13 bases between. The V gene's germline CDR1 is GTSNPN and CDR2 SVGIG (reference sequence). The DNA for the CDR3 is TGTGCCTGGAGTCTGGGCCACCAGGATGGCTACACCTTC. Translation gives CAWSLGHQDGYTF.

The genes are TRBV12-5 and TRBJ1-1; D remains unclear. Germline loops: CDR1 LGHNT, CDR2 FRNRAP. CDR3 length: 14 residues. V lost 5 bases, J lost 10 bases, and 20 bases lay in between. The CDR3 is CASGPSGPLSAAFF. Written as DNA, the CDR3 is TGTGCTAGTGGTCCCTCCGGCCCCCTTAGTGCAGCTTTCTTT. The full variable domain, completed using reference TRBV12-5 and TRBJ1-1, is DARVTQTPRHKVTEMGQEVTMRCQPILGHNTVFWYRQTMMQGLELLAYFRNRAPLDDSGMPKDRFSAEMPDATLATLKIQPSEPRDSAVYFCASGPSGPLSAAFFGQGTRLTVV.

V gene TRBV27 combines with J gene TRBJ2-2, with D maybe TRBD1 (6 bases). The ends were cut back, 9 bases at V and 4 bases at J, with 21 bases in the middle. The CDR3 has 16 amino acids. Germline lookup yields CDR1 MNHEY and CDR2 SMNVEV (reference sequence). In DNA form, the CDR3 reads TGTGCCAGTTCCGCAAGGGGGAGTCATGGCACCGGGGAGCTGTTTTTT. Its protein product is CASSARGSHGTGELFF.

The V and J genes are TRBV19 and TRBJ1-2; D not resolved. Germline V lookup: CDR1 LNHDA, CDR2 SQIVND (reference sequence). V lost 5 bases and J lost 7, with 8 bases in between. This CDR3 has 11 amino acids. CDR3 in amino acids: CASSWESGYTF. The CDR3 region has the DNA TGTGCCAGTAGTTGGGAGAGTGGCTACACCTTC.

The chain joins TRBV5-1 to TRBJ2-3, with D possibly matching TRBD1 (5 bases). In germline, CDR1 is SGHRS, CDR2 YFSETQ. The V end lost 0 bases, the J end lost 1 base, and 9 bases lay between the germline ends. CDR3 length: 15 residues. The CDR3 sequence: CASSLETVGTDTQYF. The CDR3 DNA reads as TGCGCCAGCAGCTTGGAGACAGTGGGCACAGATACGCAGTATTTT.

This chain uses TRBV11-3 with TRBJ2-2; D gene ambiguous. This CDR3 contains 12 residues. V lost 3 bases, J lost 6 bases, and 5 bases lay in between. The V gene's germline CDR1 is SGHNT and CDR2 YENEEA. The chain's CDR3 is CASSFAPGELFF. In nucleotides, the CDR3 is TGTGCCAGCAGCTTTGCACCCGGGGAGCTGTTTTTT.

CDR3 coding DNA: TGTGCCTGGGAAGCAAATCGGGACACTAGGACTTTC. It yields the protein CAWEANRDTRTF. V gene TRBV30 combines with J gene TRBJ2-6; weak D call: TRBD1 (6 bases). The CDR3 runs 12 residues. Germline CDR1 and CDR2: GTSNPN and SVGIG (reference sequence). Trimming shortened V by 5 bases and J by 18 bases, and 20 bases separated the two germline ends.

This chain links TRBV18 with TRBJ2-7; no definite D call. V was trimmed by 6 bases and J by 6 bases, leaving 21 bases between them. The germline V gene encodes CDR1 KGHSH and CDR2 LQKENI. This CDR3 has 15 amino acids. The CDR3 protein is CASSLSVFGVGEQYF. The CDR3 DNA is TGTGCCAGCTCTCTCAGCGTTTTTGGGGTCGGCGAGCAGTACTTC.

The genes are TRBV5-4 and TRBJ1-4, with a weak D call TRBD1 (6 bases). The germline gives CDR1 SGHNT, CDR2 YYREEE (reference sequence). The CDR3 is 14 amino acids. Between the trimmed V and J ends, which lost 0 bases and 8 bases, there was a span of 11 bases. As DNA, the CDR3 is TGTGCCAGCAGCTTGGGACAGGATAGGGAAAAACTGTTTTTT. Its protein is CASSLGQDREKLFF.

This clone was seen only once. This chain links TRBV28 with TRBJ1-4, with D possibly matching TRBD1 (6 bases). CDR3 length equals 17 residues. V was clipped by 4 bases and J by 2 bases, with 17 bases between them. Germline assignment: CDR1 MDHEN and CDR2 SYDVKM. The CDR3 spells CASSSRLQGLTNEKLFF. CDR3 coding DNA: TGTGCCAGCAGTTCCCGACTGCAGGGGCTGACTAATGAAAAACTGTTTTTT.

This chain links TRBV6-5 with TRBJ1-1; TRBD1 might be the D (5 bases). This CDR3 comprises 14 residues. With 5 bases removed from V and 1 base from J, the gap between germline ends came to 11 bases. Germline V gene sequence: CDR1 MNHEY, CDR2 SVGAGI. CDR3 sequence reads: CASSQYDRNTEAFF. For the CDR3, the DNA is TGTGCCAGCAGTCAATACGACAGGAACACTGAAGCTTTCTTT.

In DNA form, the CDR3 reads TGTGCCAGCAGCTTAGATTGGGGTCGAGACGAGCAGTACTTC. Its protein is CASSLDWGRDEQYF. This sequence joins TRBV7-9 and TRBJ2-7, with unresolved D. Germline assignment: CDR1 SEHNR and CDR2 FQNEAQ (reference sequence). Trimming took 1 base from V and 5 from J, leaving 12 bases between them. This CDR3 has 14 residues.

The chain employs TRBV6-5 and TRBJ1-4; 7 bases map to TRBD1. The ends lost 2 bases at V and 7 bases at J; junction bases unmatched: 7. The CDR3 has 15 amino acids. The germline V gene encodes CDR1 MNHEY and CDR2 SVGAGI. The CDR3, as DNA: TGTGCCAGCAGTTACGGGACAGAACTAGGTGAAAAACTGTTTTTT. Translating it yields CASSYGTELGEKLFF.

This clone was seen only once. The chain uses TRBV18 and TRBJ2-5, with D perhaps TRBD1 (6 bases). CDR1 is KGHSH and CDR2 is LQKENI in the germline V gene. This CDR3 spans 16 amino acids. Trimming removed 3 bases from V and 2 bases from J, with 16 bases in between. The chain's CDR3 is CASSPPGVGVQETQYF. In DNA, the CDR3 is TGTGCCAGCTCACCCCCAGGGGTGGGAGTTCAAGAGACCCAGTACTTC.

The chain uses TRBV2 and TRBJ2-5, with TRBD2 matching 9 bases. CDR1 is SNHLY and CDR2 is FYNNEI in the germline V gene. CDR3 length: 13 residues. Trimming cost V 3 bases and J 5 bases; bases outside gene matches: 1. CDR3 coding DNA: TGTGCCAGCAGTGACGGGACTAGCGAGACCCAGTACTTC. Its protein is CASSDGTSETQYF.

The rearrangement uses TRBV6-2 or TRBV6-3 and TRBJ2-7; 7 nucleotides align to TRBD2. Germline CDR1 reads MNHEY; CDR2 reads SVGEGT. V shed 6 bases, J shed 0 bases, and the junction held 8 bases outside the gene matches. The CDR3 extends over 15 amino acids. DNA of the CDR3: TGTGCCAGCAGCTCAGGGACTATGAGCTCCTACGAGCAGTACTTC. This encodes CASSSGTMSSYEQYF.

The chain recombines TRBV7-9 with TRBJ2-5; possible D gene TRBD2, 7 bases. This CDR3 is 17 amino acids long. CDR1 and CDR2 from the germline V gene are SEHNR and FQNEAQ (reference sequence). The germline V and J ends were trimmed by 5 bases and 1 base, with 20 bases remaining between them. Written as DNA, the CDR3 is TGTGCCAGCAGCCCCCCGCCTAGGGGGGGAATCCAAGAGACCCAGTACTTC. Residues: CASSPPPRGGIQETQYF.